The rows below give T cell receptor beta chains drawn from one sample of a study of technical replicates of blood from a few donors. The data were produced by immunoSEQ multiplex PCR, yet TCRdb's version contains in-frame clones alone and is incomplete. The sample includes roughly 64,000 clones, approximately 86% of them seen just once. Sequenced material: PBMCs. The receptors stem from a human donor in good health. Some clones in this sample may be carry-over from other donors' samples. CDR3s include the opening cysteine and the closing phenylalanine or tryptophan. Fields, in order: CDR3 protein, CDR3 DNA, D gene, clone size, J gene, CDR3 length, V gene. D genes are given only for firm matches. Not every row has a clone size; where given, it reads once, few, many or a size class.

CSVDTQGGETQYF,TGCAGCGTCGACACTCAGGGGGGAGAGACCCAGTACTTC,.,.,TRBJ2-5,13,TRBV29-1
CASSWDTSGANVLTF,TGTGCCAGCAGTTGGGACACCTCTGGGGCCAACGTCCTGACTTTC,.,.,TRBJ2-6,15,TRBV7-9
CASSSPGTGGTGELFF,TGTGCCAGCAGCTCTCCCGGGACAGGGGGAACCGGGGAGCTGTTTTTT,TRBD1,few,TRBJ2-2,16,TRBV9
CASSFPTANEAFF,TGTGCCAGCAGCTTCCCGACAGCAAATGAAGCTTTCTTT,.,.,TRBJ1-1,13,TRBV5-6
CAIRDAANRVTGELFF,TGTGCCATCAGAGATGCCGCCAACAGGGTAACCGGGGAGCTGTTTTTT,.,.,TRBJ2-2,16,TRBV10-3
CAWTVRGLSGNTIYF,TGTGCCTGGACCGTACGTGGGCTCTCTGGAAACACCATATATTTT,.,.,TRBJ1-3,15,TRBV30
CASSPWTSYEQYF,TGTGCCAGCAGTCCATGGACTAGCTACGAGCAGTACTTC,TRBD2,.,TRBJ2-7,13,TRBV6-5
CSVEDPDRVTEQFF,TGCAGCGTTGAAGACCCCGACAGGGTAACTGAGCAGTTCTTC,TRBD1,.,TRBJ2-1,14,TRBV29-1
CASSVVGGFYEQYF,TGTGCCAGCAGCGTAGTAGGGGGTTTCTACGAGCAGTACTTC,.,.,TRBJ2-7,14,TRBV9
CASSLATGTYEQYF,TGTGCCAGCAGCTTAGCGACAGGGACCTACGAGCAGTACTTC,TRBD1,once,TRBJ2-7,14,TRBV11-2
CAITADRAEDQYF,TGTGCCATCACCGCGGACAGGGCCGAGGACCAGTACTTC,TRBD1,.,TRBJ2-5,13,TRBV10-3
CASSGIRDNSYEQYF,TGTGCCAGCTCGGGGATCCGGGACAACTCCTACGAGCAGTACTTC,.,.,TRBJ2-7,15,TRBV5-5
CAISASDRVRTGELFF,TGTGCCATCAGTGCGTCGGACAGGGTACGCACCGGGGAGCTGTTTTTT,TRBD1,.,TRBJ2-2,16,TRBV10-3
CASTWQRIAPYF,TGTGCCAGTACCTGGCAGCGAATTGCTCCGTACTTC,.,few,TRBJ2-7,12,TRBV19
CASIRGEYEQYF,TGTGCCAGCATCAGGGGGGAATACGAGCAGTACTTC,.,.,TRBJ2-7,12,TRBV2
CASSVAAGGPDTQYF,TGTGCCAGCAGCGTAGCGGCGGGAGGGCCAGATACGCAGTATTTT,TRBD2,.,TRBJ2-3,15,TRBV9
CASSPGLVHSNQPQHF,TGTGCCAGCAGCCCGGGATTGGTTCATAGCAATCAGCCCCAGCATTTT,.,once,TRBJ1-5,16,TRBV7-8
CASSSRAGDNEQFF,TGCGCCAGCAGCTCCCGGGCAGGGGACAATGAGCAGTTCTTC,.,.,TRBJ2-1,14,TRBV5-1